The source of this T cell receptor beta chain is a study of regulatory T cells in long-lasting Graves disease. About the research overall: Antithyroid drug intake by newly diagnosed Graves' patients had lasted under 3 months.

Germline V gene data show CDR1 as ENHRY and CDR2 as SYGVKD. The trim removed 9 bases at V and 0 bases at J, leaving 12 bases unmatched. There are 16 residues in the CDR3. The time point is: newly diagnosed GD, antithyroid drugs for less than 3 months. There was RNA extracted from PBMCs, and the TCR library was made from it. EDTA tubes received about 9.3 milliliters of collected peripheral blood. Assembly of TCR beta libraries relied on iRepertoire HTBI primers together with Arm-PCR of CDR3 regions. TCRdb passed the multiplex PCR reads through MiXCR, listing each CDR3 protein once. Here the sample spans 400,000 to 500,000 distinct CDR3 sequences, about 15% being singletons. These same records also appear under a second study, on T cells in Graves' hyperthyroidism and ophthalmopathy. From that paper: The primer set for the first-round RT-PCR of the TCR CDR3 was HTBI.

The chain recombines TRBV10-3 with TRBJ1-1; 8 bases align to TRBD1. The clonotype was recovered from a woman aged 25 to 45 with Graves disease. The sample here was peripheral blood mononuclear cells (PBMCs), taken at new diagnosis, from a patient treated with antithyroid drugs. The DNA of the CDR3 is TGTGCCATTAAAAATCGACAGGGGACGGTGAACACTGAAGCTTTCTTT. Protein sequence: CAIKNRQGTVNTEAFF.